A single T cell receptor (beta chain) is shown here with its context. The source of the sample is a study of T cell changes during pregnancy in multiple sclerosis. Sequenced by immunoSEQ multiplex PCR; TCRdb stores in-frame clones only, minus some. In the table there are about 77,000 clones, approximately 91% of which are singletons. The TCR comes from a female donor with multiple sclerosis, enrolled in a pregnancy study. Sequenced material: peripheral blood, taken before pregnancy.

In DNA form, the CDR3 reads TGTGCCAGCAGACCACTCACGACAGGTTCCTACAATGAGCAGTTCTTC. Translating it yields CASRPLTTGSYNEQFF. The genes are TRBV7-9 and TRBJ2-1; D possibly corresponds to TRBD1 (6 bases). CDR1 is SEHNR and CDR2 is FQNEAQ in the germline V gene (reference sequence). The CDR3 sequence is 16 residues long. V was pared by 6 bases and J by 1 base, with 16 bases between.